What follows are 9 T cell receptor beta chains derived from one specimen sequenced in a study. TCRdb fed the RT-PCR reads into MiXCR, producing one record per CDR3 protein. The sample carries more than 600,000 distinct CDR3 sequences, around 14% recorded once. Sequencing was carried out using memory CD4+ T cells from blood. Source of these receptors: a female donor in good health, serving as a healthy control.

This clonotype was found a few times. This chain links TRBV4-3 with TRBJ1-4; D gene ambiguous. Germline assignment: CDR1 LGHNA and CDR2 YSLEER. CDR3 length: 15 residues. V was clipped by 4 bases and J by 7 bases, with 16 bases between them. CDR3 nucleotides: TGCGCCAGCAGCCTGCAATCGGAGGGAGGTGAAAAACTGTTTTTT. Translating gives CASSLQSEGGEKLFF.

The chain couples TRBV7-3 to TRBJ2-3; 11 bases fit TRBD2. Germline V lookup: CDR1 SGHTA, CDR2 FQGTGA. The V and J ends lost 5 bases and 3 bases, in that order; junction bases with no gene match: 22. The CDR3 has 21 residues. CDR3 in amino acids: CASSPNPSALLAGAATDTQYF. The CDR3 region has the DNA TGTGCCAGCAGCCCCAACCCCAGTGCTCTACTAGCGGGAGCGGCGACAGATACGCAGTATTTT.

This clonotype was detected a few times. This chain uses TRBV7-9 with TRBJ2-7; D might be TRBD2 (5 bases). CDR1 and CDR2 from the germline V gene are SEHNR and FQNEAQ (reference sequence). The CDR3 length is 14 residues. V was pared by 2 bases and J by 1 base, with 9 bases between. Here the CDR3 reads CASSLRGLSYEQYF. CDR3 nucleotide sequence: TGTGCCAGCAGCTTACGGGGTCTATCCTACGAGCAGTACTTC.

This clonotype was seen repeatedly, ten times or more. This chain joins TRBV5-1 and TRBJ1-2; 9 bases map to TRBD1. Trimming removed 2 bases from V and 8 bases from J; junction bases left unmatched: 7. The CDR3 covers 14 residues. The germline gives CDR1 SGHRS, CDR2 YFSETQ. The CDR3 region has the DNA TGCGCCAGCAGCTTTCTACAGGGGGCGGCAGGCTACACCTTC. It codes for CASSFLQGAAGYTF.

The chain has TRBV28 and TRBJ1-5; the D is unclear. This CDR3 has 14 residues. Germline CDR1 is MDHEN and CDR2 is SYDVKM. V lost 6 bases to trimming and J lost 9 bases, with 18 bases between them. The CDR3 DNA follows: TGTGCCAGCAGCCTGAGGGAGCCCCGCCGGCCCCAGCATTTT. This codes for CASSLREPRRPQHF.

This clonotype has a handful of counts. The chain is built from TRBV20-1 and TRBJ2-3; D ambiguous. Trimming took 5 bases from V and 1 from J, leaving 10 bases between them. This CDR3 has 13 amino acids. Germline V gene data show CDR1 as DFQATT and CDR2 as SNEGSKA (reference sequence). DNA of the CDR3: TGCAGTGCTCCCCAAGGACGCACAGATACGCAGTATTTT. It encodes CSAPQGRTDTQYF.

This clonotype was detected ten times or more. V is TRBV5-1 and J is TRBJ2-3, with TRBD2 matching over 10 bases. Unmatched junction bases numbered 11, after V lost 4 bases and J lost 3 bases. CDR1 and CDR2 from the germline V gene are SGHRS and YFSETQ. This CDR3 comprises 17 residues. In DNA form, the CDR3 reads TGCGCCAGCAGCGGTGCTAGCGGGAGTACACAGACAGATACGCAGTATTTT. Residues: CASSGASGSTQTDTQYF.

V usage is TRBV7-2 and J usage is TRBJ2-5; 9 positions match TRBD2. The germline V gene encodes CDR1 SGHTA and CDR2 FQGNSA. The CDR3 contains 14 residues. V lost 5 bases, J lost 4 bases, and 5 bases stayed unmatched. CDR3 DNA: TGTGCCAGCAGCCGCGGGGGGGCGGGAGAGACCCAGTACTTC. The encoded protein is CASSRGGAGETQYF.

This clonotype was picked up many times. The chain carries TRBV25-1 and TRBJ2-7, with D perhaps matching TRBD1 (6 bases). V dropped 5 bases and J dropped 2 bases, with 10 bases sitting between them. This CDR3 contains 13 residues. The germline V gene has CDR1 MGHDK and CDR2 SYGVNS. In DNA, the CDR3 is TGTGCCAGCAGTCCCAGGACAGCCTACGAGCAGTACTTC. Protein sequence: CASSPRTAYEQYF.